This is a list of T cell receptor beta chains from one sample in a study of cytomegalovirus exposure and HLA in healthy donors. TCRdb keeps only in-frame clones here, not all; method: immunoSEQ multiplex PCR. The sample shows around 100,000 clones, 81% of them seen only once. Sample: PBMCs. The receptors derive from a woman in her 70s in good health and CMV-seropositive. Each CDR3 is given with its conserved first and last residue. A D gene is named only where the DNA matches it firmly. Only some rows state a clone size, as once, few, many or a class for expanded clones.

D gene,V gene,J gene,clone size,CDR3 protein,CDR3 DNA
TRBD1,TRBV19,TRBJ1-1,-,CASREPGQGNTEAFF,TGTGCCAGTAGGGAACCGGGACAGGGGAACACTGAAGCTTTCTTT
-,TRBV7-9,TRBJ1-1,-,CSSSLRENTEAFF,TGTTCCAGCAGCTTACGGGAGAACACTGAAGCTTTCTTT
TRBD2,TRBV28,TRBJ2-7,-,CASSSNILAVSYEQYF,TGTGCCAGCAGTTCCAATATTCTAGCGGTCTCCTACGAGCAGTACTTC
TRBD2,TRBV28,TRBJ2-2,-,CASWPAGVGGELFF,TGTGCCAGCTGGCCAGCGGGAGTTGGCGGGGAGCTGTTTTTT
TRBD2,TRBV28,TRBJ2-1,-,CASSNSGSQNEQFF,TGTGCCAGCTCTAATAGCGGGAGCCAAAATGAGCAGTTCTTC
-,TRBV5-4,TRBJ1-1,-,CASSFEGTGTEAFF,TGTGCCAGCAGCTTTGAGGGGACTGGCACTGAAGCTTTCTTT
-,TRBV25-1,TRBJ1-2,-,CASSNTGTPYGYTF,TGTGCCAGCAGTAACACCGGGACACCCTATGGCTACACCTTC
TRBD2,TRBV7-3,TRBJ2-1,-,CASSLEGGLNEQFF,TGTGCCAGCAGCTTAGAGGGAGGGTTGAATGAGCAGTTCTTC
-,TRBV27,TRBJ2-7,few,CASSSSTAYEQYF,TGTGCCAGCAGTTCGTCAACAGCCTACGAGCAGTACTTC
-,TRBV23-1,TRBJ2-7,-,CASRHENSYEQYF,TGCGCCAGCAGGCACGAGAATTCCTACGAGCAGTACTTC
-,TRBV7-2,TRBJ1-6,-,CASSLALRGNSPLHF,TGTGCCAGCAGCTTAGCGCTTAGGGGGAATTCACCCCTCCACTTT
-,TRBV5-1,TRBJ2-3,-,CASSVSGDTQYF,TGCGCCAGCAGCGTCTCGGGGGATACGCAGTATTTT
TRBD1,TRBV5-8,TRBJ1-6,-,CASSAYRDREVPLHF,TGTGCCAGCAGCGCCTACCGGGACAGGGAAGTACCCCTCCACTTT
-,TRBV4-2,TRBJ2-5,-,CASSQDSQETQYF,TGTGCCAGCAGCCAAGACAGCCAAGAGACCCAGTACTTC
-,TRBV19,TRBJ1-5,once,CASSMTGQHQPQHF,TGTGCCAGTAGTATGACAGGACAGCATCAGCCCCAGCATTTT
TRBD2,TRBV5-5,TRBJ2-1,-,CASSLLSGLAFYNEQFF,TGTGCCAGCAGCCTCCTCTCGGGACTAGCGTTCTACAATGAGCAGTTCTTC
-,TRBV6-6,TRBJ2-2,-,CASSPRGGNTGGLFF,TGTGCCAGCAGTCCCAGAGGGGGAAACACCGGGGGGCTGTTTTTT
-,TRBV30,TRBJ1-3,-,CAWSAGFSGNTIYF,TGTGCCTGGAGTGCTGGCTTCTCTGGAAACACCATATATTTT
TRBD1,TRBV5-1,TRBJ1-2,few,CASSPGQGNGYTF,TGCGCCAGCAGCCCGGGACAGGGGAATGGCTACACCTTC
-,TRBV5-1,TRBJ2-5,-,CASSSTGRGGETQYF,TGCGCCAGCAGTAGTACCGGGAGAGGTGGAGAGACCCAGTACTTC
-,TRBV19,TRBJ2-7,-,CASSTSWRGRITYEQYF,TGTGCCAGTAGTACGTCGTGGAGGGGGCGAATCACCTACGAGCAGTACTTC
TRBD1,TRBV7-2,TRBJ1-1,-,CASSLDSGQLNTEAFF,TGTGCCAGCAGCTTAGACTCGGGACAGCTGAACACTGAAGCTTTCTTT
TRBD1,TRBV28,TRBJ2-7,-,CASSSRGYVRYEQYF,TGTGCCAGCAGTTCCAGGGGGTACGTTAGGTACGAGCAGTACTTC
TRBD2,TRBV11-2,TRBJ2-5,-,CASSSRTSGSETQYF,TGTGCCAGCAGCAGTCGGACTAGCGGGTCGGAGACCCAGTACTTC
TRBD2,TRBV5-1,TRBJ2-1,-,CASSLGLAGVGNEQFF,TGCGCCAGCAGCTTGGGACTAGCGGGAGTGGGAAATGAGCAGTTCTTC
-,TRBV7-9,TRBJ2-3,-,CASSPGADTQYF,TGTGCCAGCAGCCCAGGGGCAGATACGCAGTATTTT
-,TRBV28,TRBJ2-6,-,CASLSGATGANVLTF,TGTGCCAGCCTAAGTGGGGCCACTGGGGCCAACGTCCTGACTTTC
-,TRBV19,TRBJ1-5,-,CASDTGRRTLNQPQHF,TGTGCCAGTGATACCGGTCGGAGAACTCTCAATCAGCCCCAGCATTTT
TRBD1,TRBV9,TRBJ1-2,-,CASSDQGGRVSYGYTF,TGTGCCAGCAGCGACCAAGGGGGCAGGGTAAGCTATGGCTACACCTTC
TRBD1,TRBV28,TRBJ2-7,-,CASSSGQVDFQEQYF,TGTGCCAGCAGTTCCGGACAGGTGGATTTCCAGGAGCAGTACTTC
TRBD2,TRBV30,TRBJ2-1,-,CAWSVSSGINEQFF,TGTGCCTGGAGTGTTAGTAGCGGGATCAATGAGCAGTTCTTC
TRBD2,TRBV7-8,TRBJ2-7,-,CASSLGGSGGSYEQYF,TGTGCCAGCAGCTTAGGGGGGTCGGGAGGGAGCTACGAGCAGTACTTC
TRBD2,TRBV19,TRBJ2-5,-,CASSVQLAGGGETQYF,TGTGCCAGTAGTGTCCAACTAGCGGGAGGGGGAGAGACCCAGTACTTC
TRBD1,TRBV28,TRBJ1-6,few,CASRGQGTYNSPLHF,TGTGCCAGCAGGGGACAGGGGACCTATAATTCACCCCTCCACTTT
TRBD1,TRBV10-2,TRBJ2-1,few,CASSAGQRSYNEQFF,TGCGCCAGCAGTGCGGGACAGCGTTCCTACAATGAGCAGTTCTTC
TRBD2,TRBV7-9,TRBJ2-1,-,CASSSLAGRAYEQFF,TGTGCCAGCAGCTCTTTAGCGGGGAGGGCCTATGAGCAGTTCTTC
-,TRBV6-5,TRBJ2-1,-,CASSGHGLQEQFF,TGTGCCAGCAGTGGGCACGGATTACAGGAGCAGTTCTTC
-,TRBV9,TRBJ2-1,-,CASSVSGSSYNEQFF,TGTGCCAGCAGCGTGAGCGGTAGCTCCTACAATGAGCAGTTCTTC
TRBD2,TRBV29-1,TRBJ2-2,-,CSSLGGRAGELFF,TGCAGCAGCCTGGGAGGGAGGGCCGGGGAGCTGTTTTTT
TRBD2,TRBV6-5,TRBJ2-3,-,CASSTSGRAYDTQYF,TGTGCCAGCAGCACTAGCGGGAGGGCCTATGATACGCAGTATTTT
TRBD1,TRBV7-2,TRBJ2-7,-,CASSSDRGFYEQYF,TGTGCCAGCAGCTCGGACAGGGGTTTCTACGAGCAGTACTTC
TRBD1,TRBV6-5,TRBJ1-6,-,CASSSFLTGAYSPLHF,TGTGCCAGCAGTTCTTTCCTTACAGGGGCCTATTCACCCCTCCACTTT